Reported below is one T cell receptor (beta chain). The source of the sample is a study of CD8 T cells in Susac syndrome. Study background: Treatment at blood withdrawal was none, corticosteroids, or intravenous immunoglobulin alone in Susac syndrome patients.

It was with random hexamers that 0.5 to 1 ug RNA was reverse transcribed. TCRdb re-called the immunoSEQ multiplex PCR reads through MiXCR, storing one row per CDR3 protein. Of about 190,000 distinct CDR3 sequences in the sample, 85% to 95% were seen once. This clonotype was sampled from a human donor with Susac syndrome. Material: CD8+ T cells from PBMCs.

CDR3 protein: CASLGGSVDTQYF. The CDR3 DNA reads as TGTGCCAGCTTGGGGGGGTCAGTAGATACGCAGTATTTT. The chain uses TRBV11-2 and TRBJ2-3; TRBD2 matches 7 bases. Per germline, CDR1 SGHAT and CDR2 FQNNGV. The CDR3 loop spans 13 amino acids. V shed 8 bases, J shed 5 bases, and the junction held 7 bases outside the gene matches.